What follows are 30 T cell receptor beta chains derived from one specimen sequenced in a study of T cells in Graves' hyperthyroidism and ophthalmopathy. RNA transcripts served as the template for amplifying TCR beta CDR3 regions. RT-PCR in the first round (using the HTBI primer set) targeted the TCR CDR3. TCRdb independently ran MiXCR on the multiplex PCR reads; one entry per CDR3 protein. The data contain 450,000 to 600,000 distinct CDR3 sequences, around 20% of them singletons. The sample consisted of blood. These receptor sequences come from a man between 40 and 49 years old with Graves' ophthalmopathy.

This clonotype was counted a few times. The V call is TRBV28, the J call TRBJ1-2; tentative D call: TRBD1 (5 bases). The CDR3 spans 12 residues. V shed 3 bases and J shed 7 bases, with 9 bases lying between them. Germline V gene data show CDR1 as MDHEN and CDR2 as SYDVKM. The CDR3 here is CASSFRVVGYTF. The CDR3, as DNA: TGTGCCAGCAGTTTCAGGGTGGTTGGCTACACCTTC.

Points on this clonotype: This could be a read error, since a much larger clone is one nucleotide away. V and J are TRBV7-2 and TRBJ2-3, with 7 bases that match TRBD1. The CDR3 loop spans 15 amino acids. In germline, CDR1 is SGHTA, CDR2 FQGNSA. CDR3 in DNA: TGTGTCAGCAGCCAATCGACAGGGTTTGAGGGGACGCAGTATTTT. It yields the protein CVSSQSTGFEGTQYF.

Only a few counts were recorded for this clonotype. The chain carries TRBV7-2 and TRBJ1-1; possibly TRBD1 for D (5 bases). Germline values: CDR1 SGHTA, CDR2 FQGNSA. Trimming removed 5 bases from V and 7 bases from J, with 17 bases in between. This CDR3 has 14 amino acids. CDR3 residues: CASSPYAGFLEAFF. The CDR3 coding sequence is TGTGCCAGCAGCCCCTACGCAGGGTTTCTTGAAGCTTTCTTT.

The J gene is TRBJ1-2, the V gene TRBV4-1; possible D gene TRBD1, 5 bases. CDR1 and CDR2 (germline): MGHRA, YSYEKL. The V end lost 1 base, the J end lost 6 bases, and 15 bases lay between the germline ends. This CDR3 is 15 amino acids long. CDR3 amino acids: CASSQVGTGDDGYTF. The CDR3 bases are TGCGCCAGCAGCCAAGTAGGAACGGGGGACGATGGCTACACCTTC.

This clonotype appeared a few times. The rearrangement links TRBV30 to TRBJ1-4, with 11 positions matching TRBD1. This CDR3 comprises 16 residues. Germline CDR1 is GTSNPN and CDR2 is SVGIG (reference sequence). J lost 7 bases, V lost 3 bases, and 10 bases had no gene match. CDR3 coding DNA: TGTGCCTGGAGAGATCTCGCCGGGACAGGGGGTGAAAAACTGTTTTTT. Translating it yields CAWRDLAGTGGEKLFF.

This chain connects TRBV5-4 to TRBJ2-4, with 12 bases identical to TRBD1. This CDR3 is built from 17 residues. In germline, CDR1 is SGHNT, CDR2 YYREEE (reference sequence). The V segment lost 4 bases and the J segment 2 bases; nucleotides outside the gene matches: 7. The CDR3 reads CASSRWGQGATKNIQYF. In nucleotides, the CDR3 is TGTGCCAGCAGCCGTTGGGGACAGGGGGCGACCAAAAACATTCAGTACTTC. Variable domain in full (rest from reference TRBV5-4 and TRBJ2-4): ETGVTQSPTHLIKTRGQQVTLRCSSQSGHNTVSWYQQALGQGPQFIFQYYREEENGRGNFPPRFSGLQFPNYSSELNVNALELDDSALYLCASSRWGQGATKNIQYFGAGTRLSVL.

This rearrangement joins TRBV20-1 to TRBJ1-4, with D perhaps matching TRBD1 (5 bases). V was pared by 0 bases and J by 8 bases, with 7 bases between. Germline V lookup: CDR1 DFQATT, CDR2 SNEGSKA (reference sequence). The CDR3 has 12 amino acids. The CDR3 sequence is CSARDGGEKLFF. For the CDR3, the DNA is TGCAGTGCTAGAGATGGGGGGGAAAAACTGTTTTTT.

This clonotype was seen a handful of times. This sequence joins TRBV10-3 and TRBJ2-3; D unresolved. V was trimmed by 2 bases and J by 2 bases, leaving 5 bases between them. This CDR3 contains 13 residues. Germline V gives CDR1 ENHRY, CDR2 SYGVKD. The CDR3 DNA reads as TGTGCCATCAGTGAGCCCCCCACAGATACGCAGTATTTT. Encoded protein: CAISEPPTDTQYF.

This clonotype was recorded a few times. This rearrangement joins TRBV3-2 to TRBJ2-5. TRBV3-2 is annotated as a pseudogene. The CDR3 is made up of 14 amino acids. CDR3 in DNA: TGTGCCAGCAGCCATCCGGATTGCCAAGAGACCCAGTACTTC. Translated: CASSHPDCQETQYF.

V gene TRBV5-1 combines with J gene TRBJ2-1, with a weak D call TRBD1 (6 bases). This CDR3 has 14 residues. Trimming shortened V by 2 bases and J by 8 bases, and 14 bases separated the two germline ends. Germline V gene sequence: CDR1 SGHRS, CDR2 YFSETQ. CDR3 coding DNA: TGCGCCAGCAGCTTAGGTTGGGGGCGGGATGAGCAGTTCTTC. This sequence encodes CASSLGWGRDEQFF.

This clonotype was observed many times. The rearrangement uses TRBV7-9 and TRBJ2-3, with D perhaps matching TRBD1 or TRBD2 (5 bases each). This CDR3 contains 16 residues. Germline values: CDR1 SEHNR, CDR2 FQNEAQ (reference sequence). V was clipped by 0 bases and J by 2 bases, with 12 bases between them. As DNA, the CDR3 is TGTGCCAGCAGCTTAGCGGTGGGGGTCAACACAGATACGCAGTATTTT. Residues: CASSLAVGVNTDTQYF.

This clonotype was found a few times. The chain has TRBV5-1 and TRBJ1-4; the D gene is possibly TRBD1 (6 bases). With 6 bases removed from V and 11 bases from J, the gap between germline ends came to 11 bases. Germline CDR1 is SGHRS and CDR2 is YFSETQ. The CDR3 runs to 11 residues. CDR3 DNA: TGCGCCAGCAAGGCCACAGGGAAACTGTTTTTT. It translates to CASKATGKLFF.

V is TRBV20-1 and J is TRBJ1-5; D gene ambiguous. The ends were cut back, 0 bases at V and 9 bases at J, with 12 bases in the middle. This CDR3 comprises 13 residues. Germline values: CDR1 DFQATT, CDR2 SNEGSKA (reference sequence). The CDR3 DNA reads as TGCAGTGCTAGAGATCAACCCGGAGGGCCCCAGCATTTT. Translated: CSARDQPGGPQHF.

Comments on this clonotype: A much larger clone differs by one base, so this may be a read error. CDR3 nucleotides: TGTGCCAGCAGGGACAGGTCAGAACGCGAGCAGTACTTC. This translates into CASRDRSEREQYF. The chain couples TRBV28 to TRBJ2-7; 7 bases are shared with TRBD1. Germline CDR1 is MDHEN and CDR2 is SYDVKM. J was trimmed by 6 bases and V by 6 bases; bases with no gene match: 8. The CDR3 covers 13 residues.

This chain connects TRBV5-4 to TRBJ1-1; 7 bases are a match to TRBD1. CDR3 length: 15 residues. After removal of 4 bases from V and 6 bases from J, the junction contained 12 bases not matched to a gene. Germline CDR1 reads SGHNT; CDR2 reads YYREEE (reference sequence). CDR3 protein: CASSGKDRIKAEAFF. CDR3 nucleotides: TGTGCCAGCAGCGGGAAGGACAGGATCAAAGCTGAAGCTTTCTTT. The variable domain in full, with the rest retrieved from reference TRBV5-4 and TRBJ1-1, is ETGVTQSPTHLIKTRGQQVTLRCSSQSGHNTVSWYQQALGQGPQFIFQYYREEENGRGNFPPRFSGLQFPNYSSELNVNALELDDSALYLCASSGKDRIKAEAFFGQGTRLTVV.

The table lists this clonotype with a few counts. The rearrangement joins TRBV15 to TRBJ2-7; D gene unclear. The V end lost 2 bases, the J end lost 4 bases, and 6 bases lay between the germline ends. CDR1 LNHNV and CDR2 YYDKDF come from the germline V gene (reference sequence). The CDR3 is 12 amino acids. The CDR3 is CATSRPGYEQYF. The CDR3, as DNA: TGTGCCACCAGCAGACCGGGTTACGAGCAGTACTTC.

This clonotype was observed many times. The genes are TRBV12-3 or TRBV12-4 and TRBJ2-5; possibly TRBD2 for D (5 bases). There are 17 residues in the CDR3. Trimming shortened V by 2 bases and J by 3 bases, and 19 bases separated the two germline ends. DNA of the CDR3: TGTGCCAGCAGTTTAATGGCGGGCAGGCTCTTTGAAGAGACCCAGTACTTC. This codes for CASSLMAGRLFEETQYF.

The rearrangement joins TRBV6-5 to TRBJ2-1; 12 bases line up with TRBD2. From germline, CDR1 is MNHEY and CDR2 SVGAGI. The J segment lost 6 bases and the V segment lost 0 bases, leaving 3 bases of the junction unmatched. The CDR3 totals 16 residues. The chain's CDR3 is CASSYSLAGGLNEQFF. The CDR3 bases are TGTGCCAGCAGTTACTCACTAGCGGGAGGACTCAATGAGCAGTTCTTC.

This sequence joins TRBV12-3 or TRBV12-4 and TRBJ1-1; a weak D match, TRBD1 (5 bases). The CDR3 contains 16 residues. The V and J ends lost 5 bases and 1 base respectively, with 17 bases between them. CDR3 region: CASSPRRRGANTEAFF. The DNA for the CDR3 is TGTGCCAGCAGTCCGAGGAGGAGGGGCGCGAACACTGAAGCTTTCTTT.

Many counts were recorded for this clonotype. The rearrangement links TRBV20-1 to TRBJ2-3; 16 bases match TRBD2. The CDR3 length is 19 residues. Germline CDR1 DFQATT, CDR2 SNEGSKA (reference sequence). J lost 0 bases, V lost 4 bases, and 10 bases had no gene match. CDR3 amino acids: CSAISGTSGGGTSTDTQYF. The CDR3, as DNA: TGCAGTGCTATTTCCGGGACTAGCGGGGGGGGGACTAGCACAGATACGCAGTATTTT.

This sequence joins TRBV25-1 and TRBJ1-1, with D possibly matching TRBD1 (6 bases). CDR1 and CDR2 from the germline V gene are MGHDK and SYGVNS. V was shortened by 7 bases and J by 6 bases, with 18 bases between the two germline ends. This CDR3 spans 14 amino acids. The chain's CDR3 is CASIKGGFYAEAFF. The CDR3, as DNA: TGTGCCAGCATCAAAGGGGGATTTTACGCTGAAGCTTTCTTT.

The chain joins TRBV5-1 to TRBJ2-7; D tentatively reads TRBD1 or TRBD2 (6 bases each). Trimming shortened V by 0 bases and J by 1 base, and 20 bases separated the two germline ends. Germline V gene sequence: CDR1 SGHRS, CDR2 YFSETQ. The CDR3 sequence is 18 residues long. CDR3 loop: CASSLAVRRGGGSYEQYF. The DNA of the CDR3 is TGCGCCAGCAGCTTGGCCGTTCGCAGGGGAGGAGGATCCTACGAGCAGTACTTC.

V is TRBV29-1 and J is TRBJ1-1; tentatively, D is TRBD1 (5 bases). Germline V gene data show CDR1 as SQVTM and CDR2 as ANQGSEA. The CDR3 totals 15 residues. Deletions cut 2 bases from V and 2 bases from J, with 15 bases between. CDR3 sequence: CSVESWWQGNTEAFF. CDR3 DNA: TGCAGCGTTGAATCTTGGTGGCAGGGAAACACTGAAGCTTTCTTT.

This clonotype was seen at least ten times. The chain carries TRBV12-3 or TRBV12-4 and TRBJ1-5; unclear D gene. V shed 6 bases and J shed 4 bases, with 10 bases lying between them. There are 13 residues in the CDR3. This chain's CDR3 is CASSFGGNQPQHF. The CDR3 DNA reads TGTGCCAGCAGCTTTGGCGGGAATCAGCCCCAGCATTTT.

There are many counts of this clonotype. V gene TRBV6-1 combines with J gene TRBJ1-2; no reliable D call. With 1 base removed from V and 2 bases from J, the gap between germline ends came to 5 bases. CDR3 length: 13 residues. In germline, CDR1 is MNHNS, CDR2 SASEGT. CDR3 residues: CASSEGVNYGYTF. The CDR3, as DNA: TGTGCCAGCAGTGAAGGGGTAAACTATGGCTACACCTTC.

V usage is TRBV18 and J usage is TRBJ2-2; 8 nucleotides line up with TRBD2. V shed 8 bases and J 6 bases; nucleotides not matched to a gene: 17. Germline lookup yields CDR1 KGHSH and CDR2 LQKENI. This CDR3 contains 17 residues. The chain's CDR3 is CASTRAPGLDGSGELFF. The CDR3, as DNA: TGTGCCAGCACAAGAGCTCCGGGACTAGATGGATCCGGGGAGCTGTTTTTT.

This clonotype turned up a few times. V is TRBV5-1 and J is TRBJ1-4, with D perhaps TRBD1 (5 bases). The CDR3 is made up of 15 amino acids. Germline V CDR1 and CDR2: SGHRS, YFSETQ. Between the trimmed V and J ends, which lost 4 bases and 3 bases, there was a span of 13 bases. The CDR3 region has the DNA TGCGCCAGCAGCGTGGGGGGGGACCCTAATGAAAAACTGTTTTTT. Protein sequence: CASSVGGDPNEKLFF. The full variable domain, completed using reference TRBV5-1 and TRBJ1-4, is KAGVTQTPRYLIKTRGQQVTLSCSPISGHRSVSWYQQTPGQGLQFLFEYFSETQRNKGNFPGRFSGRQFSNSRSEMNVSTLELGDSALYLCASSVGGDPNEKLFFGSGTQLSVL.

This clonotype was counted only a few times. The chain is built from TRBV18 and TRBJ2-5; 11 bases line up with TRBD2. The junction had 7 bases not matched to a gene; V was cut back by 2 bases and J by 5 bases. CDR1 and CDR2 from the germline V gene are KGHSH and LQKENI. There are 16 residues in the CDR3. The CDR3 DNA reads as TGTGCCAGCTCACCATTTAGCGGGAGGGCCGGTGAGACCCAGTACTTC. The encoded protein is CASSPFSGRAGETQYF.

There are many counts of this clonotype. The CDR3 DNA reads TGTGCCAGCAGCTTTGGACAGGGGGCGGCCGGGGAGCTGTTTTTT. Protein: CASSFGQGAAGELFF. The chain combines TRBV7-8 with TRBJ2-2; TRBD1 matches at 11 bases. The junction had 3 bases not matched to a gene; V was cut back by 3 bases and J by 6 bases. The CDR3 is 15 residues long. CDR1 and CDR2 (germline): SGHVS, FQNEAQ.

The chain couples TRBV3-2 to TRBJ1-4; the table's D call, TRBD1, has no DNA check behind it. TRBV3-2 is flagged as a pseudogene. This CDR3 comprises 17 residues. This chain's CDR3 is CASSLPGQGMTNEKLFF. The DNA of the CDR3 is TGTGCCAGCAGCCTACCGGGACAGGGTATGACTAATGAAAAACTGTTTTTT.